The 14 T cell receptor beta chains given below trace back to one sample, sequenced in a study of cytomegalovirus exposure and HLA in healthy donors. The table came from immunoSEQ multiplex PCR; TCRdb's copy has only in-frame clones and leaves some out. Here the sample spans about 200,000 clones, about 81% being singletons. Sample: PBMCs. The origin of the receptors is a young woman in good health and CMV-seronegative.

The chain carries TRBV7-2 and TRBJ2-7; no definite D call. V was pared by 5 bases and J by 3 bases, with 23 bases between. This CDR3 comprises 17 residues. Germline values: CDR1 SGHTA, CDR2 FQGNSA. The CDR3 DNA reads as TGTGCCAGCAGCCCGCAGGTTGGGCCATTTACCTTCTACGAGCAGTACTTC. Protein product: CASSPQVGPFTFYEQYF. The full variable domain, rest sourced from reference TRBV7-2 and TRBJ2-7, is GAGVSQSPSNKVTEKGKDVELRCDPISGHTALYWYRQSLGQGLEFLIYFQGNSAPDKSGLPSDRFSAERTGGSVSTLTIQRTQQEDSAVYLCASSPQVGPFTFYEQYFGPGTRLTVT.

The chain carries TRBV4-1 and TRBJ1-5; D gene ambiguous. Germline V gene sequence: CDR1 MGHRA, CDR2 YSYEKL. The V end was cut by 3 bases, the J end by 0 bases, with 15 bases between. The CDR3 has 17 residues. CDR3 nucleotide sequence: TGCGCCAGCAGCCACGCAGGAGGGTATTATAGCAATCAGCCCCAGCATTTT. It encodes CASSHAGGYYSNQPQHF.

The J gene is TRBJ1-5, the V gene TRBV4-2; TRBD1 might be the D (6 bases). Germline CDR1 reads LGHNA; CDR2 reads YNFKEQ. V lost 2 bases, J lost 7 bases, and 15 bases lay in between. The CDR3 is 15 amino acids. The CDR3 DNA reads TGTGCCAGCAGCCAAACACAGGGAAATCGCCAGCCCCAGCATTTT. It specifies CASSQTQGNRQPQHF.

The J gene is TRBJ1-2, the V gene TRBV28, with 9 bases identical to TRBD1. Germline V gene sequence: CDR1 MDHEN, CDR2 SYDVKM. J gave up 4 bases and V 7 bases, and 4 bases lay outside the gene matches. The CDR3 is 13 residues long. The CDR3 spells CASTKTGGYGYTF. The CDR3 DNA follows: TGTGCCAGCACCAAGACAGGGGGCTATGGCTACACCTTC.

The genes are TRBV10-1 and TRBJ1-1; 10 bases map to TRBD1. The V gene's germline CDR1 is WNHNN and CDR2 SYGVQD (reference sequence). The CDR3 sequence is 14 residues long. Trimming cost V 5 bases and J 4 bases; bases outside gene matches: 4. The CDR3 coding sequence is TGCGCCAGCAGTCGGACAGGGGGAGTCACTGAAGCTTTCTTT. It codes for CASSRTGGVTEAFF.

In this sample, this clone turned up a few times. V usage is TRBV6-1 and J usage is TRBJ2-7, with 7 bases matching TRBD1. CDR1 MNHNS and CDR2 SASEGT come from the germline V gene. This CDR3 is built from 14 residues. After removal of 3 bases from V and 1 base from J, the junction contained 3 bases not matched to a gene. In nucleotides, the CDR3 is TGTGCCAGCAGTGAGAGGACAGGTTCCTACGAGCAGTACTTC. Its translation is CASSERTGSYEQYF.

This clone was recorded a few times. The chain employs TRBV18 and TRBJ1-1; maybe TRBD1 (6 bases). CDR1 and CDR2 from the germline V gene are KGHSH and LQKENI. Trimming removed 5 bases at V and 6 bases at J, with 10 bases between. CDR3 length: 12 residues. The CDR3 here is CASSIQGPEAFF. CDR3 coding DNA: TGTGCCAGCTCAATACAGGGCCCTGAAGCTTTCTTT.

In nucleotides, the CDR3 is TGTGCCAGCAGTCAACAGGGGAACAATGAGCAGTTCTTC. Its protein product is CASSQQGNNEQFF. This chain links TRBV25-1 with TRBJ2-1; TRBD1 agrees at 7 bases. From germline, CDR1 is MGHDK and CDR2 SYGVNS. The CDR3 spans 13 residues. Germline trimming cut 5 bases from V and 5 bases from J; bases unmatched to any gene: 3. Supplemented by reference TRBV25-1 and TRBJ2-1, the full variable domain reads EADIYQTPRYLVIGTGKKITLECSQTMGHDKMYWYQQDPGMELHLIHYSYGVNSTEKGDLSSESTVSRIRTEHFPLTLESARPSHTSQYLCASSQQGNNEQFFGPGTRLTVL.

The chain is built from TRBV5-1 and TRBJ2-5; 8 bases map to TRBD1. This CDR3 spans 14 amino acids. Unmatched junction bases numbered 6, after V lost 4 bases and J lost 4 bases. Germline loops: CDR1 SGHRS, CDR2 YFSETQ. CDR3 amino acids: CASSARTGIETQYF. The CDR3 bases are TGCGCCAGCAGCGCACGGACAGGGATAGAGACCCAGTACTTC.

The chain is built from TRBV11-1 and TRBJ1-1; a possible D gene is TRBD1 (5 bases). CDR3 length: 13 residues. Germline CDR1 is SGHAT and CDR2 is FQDESV (reference sequence). The ends were cut back, 5 bases at V and 7 bases at J, with 14 bases in the middle. The CDR3 DNA reads as TGTGCCAGCAGCCTTCAGGGTTTCAGTGAAGCTTTCTTT. This gives the protein CASSLQGFSEAFF.

CDR3 in DNA: TGTGCCTGGAGTGTAGGCCAAGGACAGGGAGCATGGAGGTACGAGCAGTACTTC. Translation gives CAWSVGQGQGAWRYEQYF. The J gene is TRBJ2-7, the V gene TRBV30; 8 bases are a match to TRBD1. The CDR3 is made up of 18 amino acids. Trimming cost V 0 bases and J 4 bases; bases outside gene matches: 17. The germline gives CDR1 GTSNPN, CDR2 SVGIG (reference sequence).

The rearrangement uses TRBV6-1 and TRBJ1-3; 10 bases align to TRBD1. From germline, CDR1 is MNHNS and CDR2 SASEGT. V lost 8 bases and J lost 4; bases outside the gene matches: 8. This CDR3 is built from 15 residues. The CDR3 here is CASVSGTGEGNTIYF. The CDR3 DNA is TGTGCCAGCGTCTCCGGGACAGGGGAAGGAAACACCATATATTTT.

The chain has TRBV4-1 and TRBJ1-5, with 8 bases that match TRBD1. J was trimmed by 1 base and V by 1 base; bases with no gene match: 6. This CDR3 comprises 17 residues. The germline V gene encodes CDR1 MGHRA and CDR2 YSYEKL. The CDR3 protein is CASSQGGTGESNQPQHF. The CDR3 DNA sequence: TGCGCCAGCAGCCAAGGGGGGACAGGAGAAAGCAATCAGCCCCAGCATTTT.

The J gene is TRBJ2-3, the V gene TRBV5-1, with TRBD2 matching over 9 bases. CDR1 is SGHRS, CDR2 YFSETQ, per germline. The CDR3 has 16 residues. J was trimmed by 4 bases and V by 0 bases; bases with no gene match: 6. CDR3: CASSLDGSGGADTQYF. CDR3 nucleotides: TGCGCCAGCAGCTTGGATGGTAGCGGGGGCGCAGATACGCAGTATTTT.